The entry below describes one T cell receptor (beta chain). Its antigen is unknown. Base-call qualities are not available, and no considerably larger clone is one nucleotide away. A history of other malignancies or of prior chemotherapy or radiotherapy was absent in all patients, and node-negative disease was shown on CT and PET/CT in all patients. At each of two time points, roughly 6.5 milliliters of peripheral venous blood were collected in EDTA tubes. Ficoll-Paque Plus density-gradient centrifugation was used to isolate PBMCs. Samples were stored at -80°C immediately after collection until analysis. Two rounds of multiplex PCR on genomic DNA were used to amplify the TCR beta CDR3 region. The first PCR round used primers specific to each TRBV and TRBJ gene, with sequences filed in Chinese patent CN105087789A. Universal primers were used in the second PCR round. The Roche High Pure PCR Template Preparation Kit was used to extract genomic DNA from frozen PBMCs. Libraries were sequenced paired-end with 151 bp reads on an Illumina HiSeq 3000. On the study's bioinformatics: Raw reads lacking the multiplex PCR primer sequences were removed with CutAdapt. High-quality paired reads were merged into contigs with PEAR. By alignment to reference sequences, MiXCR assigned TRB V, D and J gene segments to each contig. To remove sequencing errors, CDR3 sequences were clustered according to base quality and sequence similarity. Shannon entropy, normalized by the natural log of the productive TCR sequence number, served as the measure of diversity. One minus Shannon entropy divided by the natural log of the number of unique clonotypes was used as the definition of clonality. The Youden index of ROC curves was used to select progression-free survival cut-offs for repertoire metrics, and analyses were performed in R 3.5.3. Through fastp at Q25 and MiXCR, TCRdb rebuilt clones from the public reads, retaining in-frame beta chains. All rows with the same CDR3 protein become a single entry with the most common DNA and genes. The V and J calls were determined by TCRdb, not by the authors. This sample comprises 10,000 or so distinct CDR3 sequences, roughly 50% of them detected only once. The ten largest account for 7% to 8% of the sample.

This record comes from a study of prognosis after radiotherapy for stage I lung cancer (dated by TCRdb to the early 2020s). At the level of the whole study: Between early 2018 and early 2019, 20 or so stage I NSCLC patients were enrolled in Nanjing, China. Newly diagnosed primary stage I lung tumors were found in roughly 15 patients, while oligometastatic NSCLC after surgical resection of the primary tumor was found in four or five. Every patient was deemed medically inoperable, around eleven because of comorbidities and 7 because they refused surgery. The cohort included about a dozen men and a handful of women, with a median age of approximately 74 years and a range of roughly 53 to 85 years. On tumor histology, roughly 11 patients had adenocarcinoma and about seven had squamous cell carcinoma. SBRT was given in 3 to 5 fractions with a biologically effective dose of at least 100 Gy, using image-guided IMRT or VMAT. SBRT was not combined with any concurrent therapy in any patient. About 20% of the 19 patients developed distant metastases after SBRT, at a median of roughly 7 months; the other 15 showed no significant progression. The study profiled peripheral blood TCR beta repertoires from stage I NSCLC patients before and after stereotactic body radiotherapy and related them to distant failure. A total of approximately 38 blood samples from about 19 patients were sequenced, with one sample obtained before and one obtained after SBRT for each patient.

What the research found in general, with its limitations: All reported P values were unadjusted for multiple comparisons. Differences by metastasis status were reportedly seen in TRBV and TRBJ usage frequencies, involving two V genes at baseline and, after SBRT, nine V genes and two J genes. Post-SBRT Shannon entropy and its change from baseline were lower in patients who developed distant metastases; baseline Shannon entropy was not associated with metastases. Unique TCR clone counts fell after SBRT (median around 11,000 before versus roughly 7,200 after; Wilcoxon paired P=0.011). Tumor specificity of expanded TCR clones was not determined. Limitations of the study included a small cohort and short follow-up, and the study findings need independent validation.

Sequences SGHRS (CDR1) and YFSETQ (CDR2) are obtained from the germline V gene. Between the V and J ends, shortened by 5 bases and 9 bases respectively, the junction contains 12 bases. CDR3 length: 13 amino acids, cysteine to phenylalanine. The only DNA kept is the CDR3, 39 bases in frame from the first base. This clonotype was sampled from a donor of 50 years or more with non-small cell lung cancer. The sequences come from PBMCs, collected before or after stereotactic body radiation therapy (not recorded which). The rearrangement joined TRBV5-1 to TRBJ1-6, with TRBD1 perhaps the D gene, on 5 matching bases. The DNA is TGCGCCAGCAGGGGGGACCTGAGTTCACCCCTCCACTTT. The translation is CASRGDLSSPLHF.